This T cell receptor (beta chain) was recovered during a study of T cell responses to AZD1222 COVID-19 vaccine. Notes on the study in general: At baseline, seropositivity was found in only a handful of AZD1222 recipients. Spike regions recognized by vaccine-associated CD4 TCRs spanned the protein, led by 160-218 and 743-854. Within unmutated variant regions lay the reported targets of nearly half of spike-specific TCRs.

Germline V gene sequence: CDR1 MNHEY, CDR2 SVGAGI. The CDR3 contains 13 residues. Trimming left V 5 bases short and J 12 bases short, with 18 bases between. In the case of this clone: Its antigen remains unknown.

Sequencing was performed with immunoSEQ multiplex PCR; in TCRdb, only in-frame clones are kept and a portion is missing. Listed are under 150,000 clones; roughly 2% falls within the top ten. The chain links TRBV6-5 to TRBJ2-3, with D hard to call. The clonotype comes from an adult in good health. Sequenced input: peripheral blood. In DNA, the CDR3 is TGTGCCAGCAGTACCGAACTACTTCCGACCCAGTATTTT. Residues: CASSTELLPTQYF.